This TCR beta chain is drawn from a study of T-cell memory formation after mild COVID-19. Study findings and constraints: Contracting clones, day 15 to 85, had balanced CD4/CD8, and later expanders favored CD4+.

V lost 0 bases to trimming and J lost 3 bases; unmatched junction nucleotides: 11. This CDR3 contains 18 residues. Looked up from germline, CDR1 is SGHRS and CDR2 is YFSETQ. This clonotype was detected many times. Its specificity is unknown. TCRdb fed the 5' RACE reads into MiXCR, producing one record per CDR3 protein. This repertoire shows fewer than 700,000 distinct CDR3 sequences, approximately 19% found once; its top ten account for 9.5% to 15%. Sequences were obtained from PBMCs or a T cell subset sorted from them (not recorded which). The receptor's source is an adult woman who had mild COVID-19 (a few samples of this study predate the infection). Cell type and time point are not known. V usage is TRBV5-1 and J usage is TRBJ2-1, with TRBD1 matching 8 bases. CDR3 sequence reads: CASSLAPTGVGGYNEQFF. CDR3 DNA sequence: TGCGCCAGCAGCTTGGCCCCGACAGGGGTGGGTGGCTACAATGAGCAGTTCTTC.